This paragraph covers one TCR beta chain sequence. Its specificity is not known. Use of 60 Vbeta and 13 Jbeta primers characterized the PCR. Method: immunoSEQ multiplex PCR; TCRdb's copy keeps in-frame clones and lacks some. This repertoire shows 250,000 to 350,000 clones, roughly 85% found once; its top ten account for 3.5% to 4.5%. This specimen comes from a study of cytomegalovirus exposure and HLA in healthy donors. Study-wide points: Later, TCR association rates were found to vary by HLA locus, highest for DRB1 and lowest for HLA-C. A later analysis linked a missense DCLRE1C variant to TCR beta V- and J-gene trimming.

The CDR3 runs to 14 residues. The V and J ends lost 0 bases and 6 bases, in that order; junction bases with no gene match: 3. CDR1 and CDR2 (germline): SGHAT, FQNNGV. Sequencing was performed on PBMCs. The chain joins TRBV11-2 to TRBJ1-2; TRBD1 agrees at 8 bases. This TCR came from a man aged 35 to 55 in good health and CMV-seropositive. DNA for the CDR3: TGTGCCAGCAGCTTAGACAGGGGGCAGAATGGCTACACCTTC. Translated, it gives CASSLDRGQNGYTF.